The 13 T cell receptor beta chains below all came from one sample that was sequenced in a study of shared clonotypes between healthy human individuals (dated by TCRdb to 2018 to 2020). The library was made by the immunoSEQ multiplex PCR assay. The table comes from immuneACCESS by way of TCRdb, which keeps in-frame sequences with V and J called. Part of the clones is missing from these tables; in studies checked, under half for an unresolved V gene and the rest for unknown reasons. Present in this sample are about 2.4 million clones, roughly 93% of which were seen just once. The top ten constitute 0.36% of the sample. Sample: naive CD4+ T cells from PBMCs. This specimen's cell subset or site label, interpreted: CD45RA+ positively selected. The receptors stem from a young man in good health. Some clones in this sample may be carry-over from other donors' samples.

This chain joins TRBV6-5 and TRBJ1-2; 7 nucleotides line up with TRBD1. Germline CDR1 reads MNHEY; CDR2 reads SVGAGI. The CDR3 covers 14 residues. The trim removed 2 bases at V and 7 bases at J, leaving 7 bases unmatched. This CDR3 is CASSYADRVGGYTF. CDR3 bases: TGTGCCAGCAGTTACGCCGACAGGGTGGGTGGCTACACCTTC.

The chain uses TRBV7-2 and TRBJ1-2, with D possibly being TRBD1 (5 bases). V gave up 1 base and J gave up 6 bases, with 15 bases separating them. Germline V gene data show CDR1 as SGHTA and CDR2 as FQGNSA. The CDR3 covers 15 residues. In nucleotides, the CDR3 is TGTGCCAGCAGCTTAGTCGGGGGAGTAGTGGATGGCTACACCTTC. Protein: CASSLVGGVVDGYTF.

This rearrangement joins TRBV11-2 to TRBJ2-3; possible D gene TRBD2, 5 bases. CDR3 length: 17 amino acids. The germline CDR1 and CDR2 sequences are SGHAT and FQNNGV. The V and J ends lost 1 base and 2 bases respectively, with 16 bases between them. CDR3 nucleotide sequence: TGTGCCAGCAGCTTAGCCCTAACCCGGGGTTACACAGATACGCAGTATTTT. Translating it yields CASSLALTRGYTDTQYF.

This chain connects TRBV11-3 to TRBJ2-5; D is undetermined. V lost 3 bases and J lost 1, with 3 bases in between. This CDR3 is built from 12 residues. The germline V gene encodes CDR1 SGHNT and CDR2 YENEEA. The CDR3 loop is CASSFAQETQYF. The CDR3 nucleotides are TGTGCCAGCAGCTTTGCCCAAGAGACCCAGTACTTC. Full variable domain (remainder filled in from reference TRBV11-3 and TRBJ2-5): EAGVVQSPRYKIIEKKQPVAFWCNPISGHNTLYWYLQNLGQGPELLIRYENEEAVDDSQLPKDRFSAERLKGVDSTLKIQPAELGDSAVYLCASSFAQETQYFGPGTRLLVL.

A word on this clone: Other nucleotide sequences in the sample specify the same CDR3. The rearrangement uses TRBV11-2 and TRBJ2-7, with TRBD2 matching over 14 bases. Germline loops: CDR1 SGHAT, CDR2 FQNNGV. Trimming took 5 bases from V and 3 from J; bases not matched to a gene: 6. This CDR3 has 16 residues. The CDR3 nucleotides read TGTGCCAGCAGCCTCGGGACTAGCGGGAGCTACTACGAGCAGTACTTC. This gives the protein CASSLGTSGSYYEQYF.

This chain links TRBV18 with TRBJ2-1; TRBD2 matches at 14 bases. Per germline, CDR1 KGHSH and CDR2 LQKENI. The V gene end was trimmed by 6 bases and the J gene end by 3 bases; junction bases not matched to a gene: 7. CDR3 length equals 17 residues. DNA of the CDR3: TGTGCCAGCTCCTCCCGGGGGACTAGCGGGAGCTACAATGAGCAGTTCTTC. Encoded protein: CASSSRGTSGSYNEQFF.

The rearrangement joins TRBV6-6 to TRBJ2-7; TRBD1 might be the D (6 bases). Trimming took 8 bases from V and 6 from J, leaving 20 bases between them. CDR3 size: 14 residues. Per germline, CDR1 MNHNY and CDR2 SVGAGI (reference sequence). The CDR3 here is CASADSIASGEQYF. The CDR3 bases are TGTGCCAGCGCGGACAGTATAGCTTCGGGCGAGCAGTACTTC.

The chain links TRBV6-1 to TRBJ1-5; D is perhaps TRBD1 (5 bases). This CDR3 has 14 amino acids. CDR1 is MNHNS and CDR2 is SASEGT in the germline V gene. Deletions cut 9 bases from V and 3 bases from J, with 15 bases between. The DNA of the CDR3 is TGTGCCAGTGCAGGGACCTTACCCAATCAGCCCCAGCATTTT. It translates to CASAGTLPNQPQHF.

This chain links TRBV7-2 with TRBJ2-1, with a tentative D call TRBD2 (6 bases). The germline CDR1 and CDR2 sequences are SGHTA and FQGNSA. CDR3 length equals 16 residues. V was pared by 4 bases and J by 3 bases, with 16 bases between. The CDR3 sequence is CASSSPGRLFYNEQFF. CDR3 in DNA: TGTGCCAGCAGCTCCCCCGGGAGACTTTTCTACAATGAGCAGTTCTTC.

The CDR3 DNA is TGTGCCAGTACCGATCTAGCGGGAGTCTCCTACAATGAGCAGTTCTTC. Its protein is CASTDLAGVSYNEQFF. The V call is TRBV19, the J call TRBJ2-1, with 10 nucleotides matching TRBD2. V shed 7 bases, J shed 0 bases, and the junction held 6 bases outside the gene matches. Per germline, CDR1 LNHDA and CDR2 SQIVND (reference sequence). The CDR3 runs to 16 residues.

In its sample, this clone was seen once. The V gene is TRBV11-2, the J gene TRBJ2-5; 8 bases agree with TRBD1. The DNA end is more similar to TRBJ2-7, so the J call may be wrong. The CDR3 contains 15 residues. In germline, CDR1 is SGHAT, CDR2 FQNNGV. CDR3 loop: CASSLGQGAHYEQYF. The DNA of the CDR3 is TGTGCCAGCAGCTTAGGGCAGGGGGCCCACTACGAGCAGTACTTC.

J is TRBJ1-2 and V is TRBV7-8; a weak D match, TRBD1 (5 bases). V lost 0 bases and J lost 6, with 8 bases in between. Germline CDR1 SGHVS, CDR2 FQNEAQ. This CDR3 is built from 13 residues. The CDR3 sequence is CASSLARDDGYTF. CDR3 sequence (DNA): TGTGCCAGCAGCTTAGCCAGGGACGATGGCTACACCTTC. The whole variable domain, remainder taken from reference TRBV7-8 and TRBJ1-2, is GAGVSQSPRYKVAKRGQDVALRCDPISGHVSLFWYQQALGQGPEFLTYFQNEAQLDKSGLPSDRFFAERPEGSVSTLKIQRTQQEDSAVYLCASSLARDDGYTFGSGTRLTVV.

The chain has TRBV5-1 and TRBJ2-3; weak D call: TRBD1 (5 bases). Per germline, CDR1 SGHRS and CDR2 YFSETQ. V was clipped by 2 bases and J by 6 bases, with 16 bases between them. The CDR3 covers 15 residues. The CDR3 region has the DNA TGCGCCAGCAGCTTACTGACAGCCTCGGCGGATACGCAGTATTTT. Its translation: CASSLLTASADTQYF.